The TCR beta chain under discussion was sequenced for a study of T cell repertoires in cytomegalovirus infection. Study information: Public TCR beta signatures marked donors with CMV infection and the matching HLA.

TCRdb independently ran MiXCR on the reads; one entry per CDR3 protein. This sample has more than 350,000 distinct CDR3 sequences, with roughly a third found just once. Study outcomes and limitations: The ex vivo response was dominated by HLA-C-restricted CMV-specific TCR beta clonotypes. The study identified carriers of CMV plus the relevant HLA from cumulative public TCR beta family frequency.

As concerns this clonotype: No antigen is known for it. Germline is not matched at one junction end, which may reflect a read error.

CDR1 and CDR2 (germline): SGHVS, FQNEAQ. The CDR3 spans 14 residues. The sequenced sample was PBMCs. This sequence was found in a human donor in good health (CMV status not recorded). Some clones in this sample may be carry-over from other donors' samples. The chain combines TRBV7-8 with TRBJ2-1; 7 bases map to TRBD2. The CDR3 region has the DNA TGTGCCAGCATCCCGGTGACTAGCTGGACTGAGCATTTCTTC. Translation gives CASIPVTSWTEHFF.